These 28 T cell receptor beta chains originate from one sample sequenced in a study of identical twins. One entry per CDR3 protein, called by TCRdb with MiXCR from the 5' RACE reads. This sample yields around 470,000 distinct CDR3 sequences, of which approximately 15% are seen a single time; about 0.52% belongs to the top ten. In addition, the sample was reused for a study of yellow fever vaccine responses in identical twins.

Sequencing was done on a sample of CD4+ T cells sorted from blood. The receptors originated from a woman aged 18-30 years in good health.

This chain connects TRBV6-1 to TRBJ2-5; perhaps TRBD2 as D (5 bases). The CDR3 totals 14 residues. Deletions cut 6 bases from V and 7 bases from J, with 18 bases between. Germline assignment: CDR1 MNHNS and CDR2 SASEGT. CDR3 protein: CASSPSLRVGTQYF. CDR3 nucleotides: TGTGCCAGCAGCCCCAGCTTGAGGGTGGGGACCCAGTACTTC.

This clonotype was seen only once. CDR3 amino acids: CASRQANYEQYF. The CDR3 DNA reads TGTGCCAGCAGACAGGCGAACTACGAGCAGTACTTC. The chain is built from TRBV2 and TRBJ2-7; TRBD1 is a possible D gene (5 bases). Germline V gene lookup returns CDR1 SNHLY and CDR2 FYNNEI. CDR3 length equals 12 residues. Between the trimmed V and J ends, which lost 6 bases and 3 bases, there was a span of 9 bases.

This chain connects TRBV3-1 to TRBJ2-2, with 11 bases identical to TRBD1. V lost 11 bases to trimming and J lost 5 bases; unmatched junction nucleotides: 10. CDR3 length: 15 amino acids. Looked up from germline, CDR1 is LGHDT and CDR2 is YNNKEL (reference sequence). The CDR3 spells CASCSRDRGTGELFF. In nucleotides, the CDR3 is TGTGCCTCCTGCAGCCGGGACAGGGGGACCGGGGAGCTGTTTTTT.

This clonotype was detected a few times. The chain is built from TRBV20-1 and TRBJ2-5, with 9 bases identical to TRBD2. This CDR3 has 16 residues. CDR1 is DFQATT, CDR2 SNEGSKA, per germline (reference sequence). Losses at the gene ends were 3 bases for V and 2 bases for J; bases not matched to a gene: 10. CDR3 in amino acids: CSASAGLAGLQETQYF. In DNA, the CDR3 is TGCAGTGCTAGTGCTGGCCTAGCGGGGCTTCAAGAGACCCAGTACTTC.

V and J are TRBV5-1 and TRBJ2-1; 13 bases fit TRBD2. CDR3 length: 17 amino acids. V shed 4 bases, J shed 0 bases, and the junction held 4 bases outside the gene matches. CDR1 and CDR2 (germline): SGHRS, YFSETQ. The CDR3 sequence is CASSLWTSGGSYNEQFF. CDR3 nucleotides: TGCGCCAGCAGCCTTTGGACTAGCGGGGGCTCCTACAATGAGCAGTTCTTC.

The chain recombines TRBV10-2 with TRBJ2-2; D not certain. Trimming stripped 6 bases from V and 6 bases from J, with 8 bases between. The CDR3 is 12 amino acids. Germline V lookup: CDR1 WSHSY, CDR2 SAAADI. The CDR3 bases are TGCGCCAGCAGCTCCCTACCCGGGGAGCTGTTTTTT. Protein product: CASSSLPGELFF.

The gene calls are TRBV5-1 and TRBJ2-5; TRBD2 matches 7 bases. This CDR3 contains 16 residues. The J segment lost 2 bases and the V segment lost 4 bases, leaving 11 bases of the junction unmatched. CDR1 and CDR2 (germline): SGHRS, YFSETQ. CDR3 residues: CASSPGRGVNQETQYF. As DNA, the CDR3 is TGCGCCAGCAGCCCAGGCCGGGGGGTGAATCAAGAGACCCAGTACTTC.

This clonotype was picked up a small number of times. The chain has TRBV12-3 or TRBV12-4 and TRBJ2-2, with D uncertain. The length of the CDR3 is 15 residues. V gave up 4 bases and J gave up 6 bases, with 15 bases separating them. The CDR3 loop is CASSSIGLSSGELFF. The CDR3 coding sequence is TGTGCCAGCAGTTCGATAGGTTTATCTTCCGGGGAGCTGTTTTTT.

In this sample, this clonotype turned up many times. The rearrangement links TRBV12-3 or TRBV12-4 to TRBJ1-2; 9 positions agree with TRBD1. CDR3 length: 15 residues. After removal of 5 bases from V and 1 base from J, the junction contained 5 bases not matched to a gene. The CDR3 reads CASSTRQGDNYGYTF. The CDR3 nucleotides read TGTGCCAGCAGTACGCGACAGGGGGATAACTATGGCTACACCTTC.

This clonotype was detected only a few times. The CDR3 DNA is TGCGCCAGCAGCCAAGATACTGGGGCGGCAGGGGGCAACCCTGAAGCTTTCTTT. It encodes CASSQDTGAAGGNPEAFF. The chain links TRBV4-1 to TRBJ1-1; 8 bases are shared with TRBD1. CDR3 length: 18 residues. The trim removed 0 bases at V and 6 bases at J, leaving 15 bases unmatched. Germline V gene data show CDR1 as MGHRA and CDR2 as YSYEKL.

This clonotype was detected many times. This rearrangement joins TRBV12-3 or TRBV12-4 to TRBJ1-1; D is undetermined. With 10 bases removed from V and 0 bases from J, the gap between germline ends came to 12 bases. This CDR3 comprises 13 residues. In DNA, the CDR3 is TGTGCCATAGGGAATGTGGTGAACACTGAAGCTTTCTTT. It is translated as CAIGNVVNTEAFF.

J is TRBJ2-1 and V is TRBV7-8; no definite D call. The CDR3 spans 15 residues. The germline V gene encodes CDR1 SGHVS and CDR2 FQNEAQ. The germline V and J ends were trimmed by 5 bases and 5 bases, with 16 bases remaining between them. This chain's CDR3 is CASSLAYDYHNEQFF. Here the CDR3 DNA reads TGTGCCAGCAGCCTGGCCTACGATTACCACAATGAGCAGTTCTTC.

This rearrangement joins TRBV7-3 to TRBJ2-3; D not certain. The germline gives CDR1 SGHTA, CDR2 FQGTGA. V gave up 5 bases and J gave up 1 base, with 7 bases separating them. The CDR3 contains 13 residues. CDR3 in amino acids: CASSRIRTDTQYF. The CDR3 nucleotides are TGTGCCAGCAGCCGCATACGCACAGATACGCAGTATTTT.

The table lists this clonotype with many counts. This chain connects TRBV6-2 or TRBV6-3 to TRBJ2-1; 7 bases align to TRBD2. From germline, CDR1 is MNHEY and CDR2 SVGEGT. The J segment lost 1 base and the V segment lost 1 base, leaving 4 bases of the junction unmatched. There are 16 residues in the CDR3. CDR3 sequence reads: CASSYLASGSYNEQFF. In nucleotides, the CDR3 is TGTGCCAGCAGTTACTTGGCTAGCGGATCCTACAATGAGCAGTTCTTC.

This clonotype was seen a single time. This rearrangement joins TRBV7-9 to TRBJ1-4, with 10 nucleotides matching TRBD1. With 4 bases clipped from V and 10 bases from J, the junction kept 12 bases outside the gene matches. In germline, CDR1 is SEHNR, CDR2 FQNEAQ (reference sequence). The length of the CDR3 is 16 residues. CDR3: CASSSPGTGAAGKLFF. CDR3 nucleotide sequence: TGTGCCAGCAGCTCACCGGGGACAGGGGCGGCTGGAAAACTGTTTTTT. Full variable domain (outside the CDR3, taken from reference TRBV7-9 and TRBJ1-4): DTGVSQNPRHKITKRGQNVTFRCDPISEHNRLYWYRQTLGQGPEFLTYFQNEAQLEKSRLLSDRFSAERPKGSFSTLEIQRTEQGDSAMYLCASSSPGTGAAGKLFFGSGTQLSVL.

Comments on this clonotype: Its ends do not fully match the called genes, so a read error is possible. The V gene is TRBV7-7, the J gene TRBJ2-7, with D maybe TRBD1 (5 bases). The CDR3 totals 13 residues. Germline CDR1 SSHAT, CDR2 FNYEAQ (reference sequence). CDR3 sequence: CASSKDIAYEQYF. CDR3 nucleotide sequence: TGTGCTAGCAGTAAGGACATAGCCTACGAGCAGTACTTC.

The chain recombines TRBV25-1 with TRBJ2-7, with TRBD1 as a possible D gene (5 bases). Germline V gene lookup returns CDR1 MGHDK and CDR2 SYGVNS. V dropped 3 bases and J dropped 6 bases, with 15 bases sitting between them. This CDR3 region has 14 residues. Here the CDR3 reads CASSDAGLAGEQYF. DNA for the CDR3: TGTGCCAGCAGTGATGCAGGGCTGGCCGGCGAGCAGTACTTC.

This clonotype was observed a handful of times. The V gene is TRBV6-2 or TRBV6-3, the J gene TRBJ1-1; D is undetermined. Trimming cost V 2 bases and J 6 bases, with 10 bases left between them. Germline CDR1 MNHEY, CDR2 SVGEGT. The CDR3 covers 13 residues. The CDR3 region is CASSYTVPAEAFF. The CDR3 region has the DNA TGTGCCAGCAGTTACACGGTCCCCGCTGAAGCTTTCTTT.

This chain connects TRBV10-3 to TRBJ2-1; 7 bases line up with TRBD2. The V and J ends lost 10 bases and 1 base, in that order; junction bases with no gene match: 7. Germline loops: CDR1 ENHRY, CDR2 SYGVKD. This CDR3 region has 14 residues. The CDR3 sequence is CATSPGLSYNEQFF. CDR3 sequence (DNA): TGTGCCACCTCACCGGGACTATCCTACAATGAGCAGTTCTTC.

This clonotype has just a few counts. V usage is TRBV7-7 and J usage is TRBJ2-2; 7 positions agree with TRBD2. The CDR3 extends over 12 amino acids. The germline V gene has CDR1 SSHAT and CDR2 FNYEAQ (reference sequence). The CDR3 DNA reads TGTGCTGTTGCTAGCGGCACCGGGGAGCTGTTTTTT. Protein product: CAVASGTGELFF.

This clonotype showed up just a few times. The V gene is TRBV20-1, the J gene TRBJ2-5; D is possibly TRBD2 (5 bases). CDR1 is DFQATT and CDR2 is SNEGSKA in the germline V gene (reference sequence). The V and J ends lost 3 bases and 5 bases respectively, with 16 bases between them. The CDR3 totals 14 residues. The CDR3 protein is CSARKRTGGETQYF. The CDR3 bases are TGCAGTGCTAGGAAACGGACTGGAGGCGAGACCCAGTACTTC.

This clonotype came up a few times. V and J are TRBV2 and TRBJ1-1; D might be TRBD1 (5 bases). Germline lookup yields CDR1 SNHLY and CDR2 FYNNEI. Deletions cut 5 bases from V and 1 base from J, with 11 bases between. The CDR3 totals 14 residues. CDR3 nucleotide sequence: TGTGCCAGCAGTTATCGGACAAAGAACACTGAAGCTTTCTTT. Amino acid sequence: CASSYRTKNTEAFF.

The genes are TRBV20-1 and TRBJ2-1; 11 bases align to TRBD2. Germline V CDR1 and CDR2: DFQATT, SNEGSKA (reference sequence). The CDR3 sequence is 15 residues long. The trim removed 6 bases at V and 4 bases at J, leaving 8 bases unmatched. The CDR3 bases are TGCAGTGCCCAACGGACTAGCGGGCCTTACAATGAGCAGTTCTTC. Translated, it gives CSAQRTSGPYNEQFF.

This clonotype was observed at least ten times. J is TRBJ2-1 and V is TRBV5-1, with 12 bases fitting TRBD1. The CDR3 spans 15 residues. The J segment lost 8 bases and the V segment lost 8 bases, leaving 11 bases of the junction unmatched. CDR1 SGHRS and CDR2 YFSETQ come from the germline V gene. The CDR3 here is CASNPGTGGKDEQFF. The CDR3 DNA reads TGCGCCAGTAATCCCGGGACAGGGGGCAAAGATGAGCAGTTCTTC.

This clonotype turned up a few times. The chain uses TRBV2 and TRBJ2-7; unclear D gene. Germline CDR1 and CDR2: SNHLY and FYNNEI. This CDR3 comprises 10 residues. The DNA for the CDR3 is TGTGCCAGCAGCCCTGAATTGGGGAAAGTC. Residues: CASSPELGKV.

This chain joins TRBV5-1 and TRBJ2-1; D perhaps matches TRBD2 (6 bases). This CDR3 has 16 amino acids. V was cut by 4 bases and J by 2 bases, with 16 bases left in between. The germline CDR1 and CDR2 sequences are SGHRS and YFSETQ. The CDR3 reads CASSGEAHSPYNEQFF. The CDR3 bases are TGCGCCAGCAGCGGGGAGGCACACAGCCCCTACAATGAGCAGTTCTTC. Together with reference TRBV5-1 and TRBJ2-1, the CDR3 gives the full variable domain: KAGVTQTPRYLIKTRGQQVTLSCSPISGHRSVSWYQQTPGQGLQFLFEYFSETQRNKGNFPGRFSGRQFSNSRSEMNVSTLELGDSALYLCASSGEAHSPYNEQFFGPGTRLTVL.

This clonotype was detected many times. This chain links TRBV12-3 or TRBV12-4 with TRBJ1-4, with 11 bases that match TRBD1. There are 15 residues in the CDR3. V shed 7 bases and J 2 bases; nucleotides not matched to a gene: 3. The CDR3: CASNGDRGTNEKLFF. CDR3 DNA: TGTGCCAGCAACGGGGACAGGGGGACTAATGAAAAACTGTTTTTT.

The rearrangement links TRBV12-5 to TRBJ2-1; 12 nucleotides match TRBD1. After removal of 7 bases from V and 10 bases from J, the junction contained 11 bases not matched to a gene. The CDR3 runs 15 residues. Germline V gene sequence: CDR1 LGHNT, CDR2 FRNRAP. The CDR3 region is CASAAGTGGLYEQFF. CDR3 DNA sequence: TGTGCTAGTGCCGCCGGGACAGGGGGCCTCTACGAGCAGTTCTTC.